This T cell receptor beta chain was captured in a study of T cell repertoires in cytomegalovirus infection. Study summary: Shared public TCR beta signatures pointed to both CMV infection and a matching HLA type. Points from the study as a whole: Carriage of CMV together with the relevant HLA was identifiable through cumulative public TCR beta family frequency. HLA-C-restricted, CMV-specific TCR beta clonotypes were dominant ex vivo.

TCRdb re-derived calls from the reads in MiXCR, one entry per CDR3 protein. This sample has about 530,000 distinct CDR3 sequences; around 27% occur once, and the top ten carry approximately 13%. As regards this clonotype: Its antigen is still unknown.

The clonotype comes from a human donor in good health (CMV status not recorded). Some clones in this sample may be carry-over from other donors' samples. The sample comprised PBMCs.

The DNA of the CDR3 is TGTGCCAGCAGTCCACCAGTCGCGGGCGCGAGTAATGAGCAGTTCTTC. Amino acid sequence: CASSPPVAGASNEQFF. The rearrangement uses TRBV6-1 and TRBJ2-1, with D tentatively TRBD2 (5 bases). Germline V CDR1 and CDR2: MNHNS, SASEGT. The CDR3 contains 16 residues. V lost 5 bases and J lost 7, with 21 bases in between.